This T cell receptor (beta chain) appears in the sequencing data of a study of cytomegalovirus exposure and HLA in healthy donors. General study findings and limits: Other equally common chains were less clonally expanded than HLA-associated TCR beta chains, a later analysis showed.

The study ran its PCR with 60 Vbeta and 13 Jbeta primers. Profiled with immunoSEQ multiplex PCR; TCRdb holds only in-frame clones, not every one. The sample lists tens of thousands of clones; roughly 78% were seen once. The CDR3 is 14 residues long. V shed 2 bases and J 7 bases; nucleotides not matched to a gene: 3. Germline lookup yields CDR1 SGHTS and CDR2 YDEGEE. Note on this clone: The antigen remains unidentified.

The sequenced sample was PBMCs. This TCR was sampled from a woman aged 35 to 49 in good health and CMV-seropositive. V is TRBV5-8 and J is TRBJ1-6; TRBD1 agrees at 7 bases. The CDR3 nucleotides read TGTGCCAGCAGCTTAGGACAGGAGAATTCACCCCTCCACTTT. Its protein is CASSLGQENSPLHF.